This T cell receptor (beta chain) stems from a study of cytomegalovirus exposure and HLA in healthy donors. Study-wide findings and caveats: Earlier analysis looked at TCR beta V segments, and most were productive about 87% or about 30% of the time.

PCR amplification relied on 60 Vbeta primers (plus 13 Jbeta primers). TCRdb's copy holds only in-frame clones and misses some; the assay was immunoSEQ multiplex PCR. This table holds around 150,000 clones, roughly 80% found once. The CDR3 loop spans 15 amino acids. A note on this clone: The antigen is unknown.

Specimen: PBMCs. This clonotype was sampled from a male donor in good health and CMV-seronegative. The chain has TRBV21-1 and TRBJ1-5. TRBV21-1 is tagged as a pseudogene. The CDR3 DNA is TGTGCCAGCAGCAAAAGTGGGGGGTCAAATCAGCCCCAGCATTTT. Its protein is CASSKSGGSNQPQHF.